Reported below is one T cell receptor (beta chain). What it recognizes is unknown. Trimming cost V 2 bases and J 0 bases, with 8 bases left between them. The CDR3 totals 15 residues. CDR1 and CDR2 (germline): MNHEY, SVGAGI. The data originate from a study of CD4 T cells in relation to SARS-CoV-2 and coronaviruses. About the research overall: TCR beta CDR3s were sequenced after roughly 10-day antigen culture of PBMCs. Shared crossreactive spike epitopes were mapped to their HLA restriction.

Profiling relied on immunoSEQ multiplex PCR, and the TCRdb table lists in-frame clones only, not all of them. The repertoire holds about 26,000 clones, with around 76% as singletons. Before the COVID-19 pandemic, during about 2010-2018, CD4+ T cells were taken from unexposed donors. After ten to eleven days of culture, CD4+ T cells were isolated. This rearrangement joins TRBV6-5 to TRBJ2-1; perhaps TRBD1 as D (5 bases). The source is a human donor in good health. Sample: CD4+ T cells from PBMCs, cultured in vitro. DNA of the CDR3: TGTGCCAGCAGTTACGCCCAGGGCTCCTACAATGAGCAGTTCTTC. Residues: CASSYAQGSYNEQFF.